These 32 T cell receptor beta chains came from one sample sequenced in a study of identical twins. TCRdb reprocessed the 5' RACE reads with MiXCR, giving one entry per CDR3 protein. This sample has a few hundred thousand distinct CDR3 sequences; over 8.5% occur once, and the top ten carry about 7.1%. The same data also went into a second study, on yellow fever vaccine responses in identical twins.

The sequencing input was CD8+ T cells sorted from blood. The receptor set was obtained from a woman between 18 and 30 years old in good health.

This clonotype was picked up many times. The chain employs TRBV6-2 or TRBV6-3 and TRBJ2-7, with no clear D. This CDR3 region has 14 residues. Trimming took off 2 bases at V and 4 bases at J, with 12 bases between the two ends. CDR1 MNHEY and CDR2 SVGEGT come from the germline V gene. Here the CDR3 reads CASSYRSAAYEQYF. The CDR3 region has the DNA TGTGCCAGCAGTTACAGATCCGCGGCTTACGAGCAGTACTTC.

V is TRBV7-3 and J is TRBJ2-1, with D uncertain. CDR1 SGHTA and CDR2 FQGTGA come from the germline V gene. Trimming removed 2 bases from V and 9 bases from J, with 11 bases in between. This CDR3 is 13 amino acids long. The CDR3 DNA reads as TGTGCCAGCAGCTTACTAGGAAGCAGTGAGCAGTTCTTC. Protein: CASSLLGSSEQFF.

This clonotype was counted only a few times. The J gene is TRBJ2-7, the V gene TRBV9; 7 bases are a match to TRBD1. From germline, CDR1 is SGDLS and CDR2 YYNGEE. The CDR3 loop spans 14 amino acids. V shed 1 base and J 7 bases; nucleotides not matched to a gene: 8. The DNA of the CDR3 is TGTGCCAGCAGCGTATCCGGACAGGACAGGGAGCAGTACTTC. Its protein is CASSVSGQDREQYF. The full variable domain, in which reference TRBV9 and TRBJ2-7 provide the parts outside the CDR3, is DSGVTQTPKHLITATGQRVTLRCSPRSGDLSVYWYQQSLDQGLQFLIQYYNGEERAKGNILERFSAQQFPDLHSELNLSSLELGDSALYFCASSVSGQDREQYFGPGTRLTVT.

This clonotype was seen a handful of times. DNA for the CDR3: TGCAGTGCTAGAGAGGCGGCTAGCGGACCCTACGAGCAGTACTTC. Translating it yields CSAREAASGPYEQYF. This chain links TRBV20-1 with TRBJ2-7, with 7 bases aligning to TRBD2. This CDR3 contains 15 residues. Trimming removed 0 bases from V and 2 bases from J; junction bases left unmatched: 7. In germline, CDR1 is DFQATT, CDR2 SNEGSKA (reference sequence).

J is TRBJ2-5 and V is TRBV7-8; tentatively, D is TRBD2 (6 bases). Trimming took 2 bases from V and 3 from J, leaving 13 bases between them. This CDR3 has 15 amino acids. Germline CDR1 reads SGHVS; CDR2 reads FQNEAQ. CDR3 nucleotides: TGTGCCAGCAGCTTACTAGCGACTTGGGAAGAGACCCAGTACTTC. This codes for CASSLLATWEETQYF.

This clonotype has a handful of counts. This chain connects TRBV7-9 to TRBJ2-5, with D maybe TRBD1 (6 bases). The V and J ends lost 2 bases and 5 bases respectively, with 15 bases between them. The CDR3 totals 15 residues. Germline lookup yields CDR1 SEHNR and CDR2 FQNEAQ (reference sequence). The CDR3 nucleotides read TGTGCCAGCAGCTTAAGTCGGGACACCCACGAGACCCAGTACTTC. It is translated as CASSLSRDTHETQYF.

This clonotype was observed a few times. This chain uses TRBV5-6 with TRBJ2-2; 8 bases match TRBD1. V dropped 1 base and J dropped 1; count of bases not matched to a gene: 6. The CDR3 has 17 residues. Germline CDR1 is SGHDT and CDR2 is YYEEEE. The DNA of the CDR3 is TGTGCCAGCAGCTTGCTACCCGGGACAGGGAACACCGGGGAGCTGTTTTTT. This gives the protein CASSLLPGTGNTGELFF.

The J gene is TRBJ2-1, the V gene TRBV11-3; either TRBD1 or TRBD2 may fit D (5 bases each). The CDR3 totals 16 residues. Trimming shortened V by 5 bases and J by 4 bases, and 18 bases separated the two germline ends. The V gene's germline CDR1 is SGHNT and CDR2 YENEEA. CDR3 sequence reads: CASSLLTGTNYNEQFF. In nucleotides, the CDR3 is TGTGCCAGCAGCCTACTTACCGGGACCAATTACAATGAGCAGTTCTTC. The full variable domain, completed using reference TRBV11-3 and TRBJ2-1, is EAGVVQSPRYKIIEKKQPVAFWCNPISGHNTLYWYLQNLGQGPELLIRYENEEAVDDSQLPKDRFSAERLKGVDSTLKIQPAELGDSAVYLCASSLLTGTNYNEQFFGPGTRLTVL.

This clonotype occurred many times. The chain recombines TRBV20-1 with TRBJ2-3; D possibly matches TRBD1 or TRBD2 (5 bases each). V lost 7 bases to trimming and J lost 5 bases, with 16 bases between them. In germline, CDR1 is DFQATT, CDR2 SNEGSKA (reference sequence). The CDR3 has 13 residues. The CDR3 DNA reads TGCAGTGTTTTTCTACAGGAGGAAGATACGCAGTATTTT. It encodes CSVFLQEEDTQYF.

This clonotype was counted only a few times. The CDR3 nucleotides read TGCAGCGTTTGGGCTGCTGACTGGGGAGAAACAGATACGCAGTATTTT. It is translated as CSVWAADWGETDTQYF. The rearrangement links TRBV29-1 to TRBJ2-3; D may be TRBD2 (5 bases). The V end lost 5 bases, the J end lost 3 bases, and 21 bases lay between the germline ends. CDR3 length: 16 residues. Germline CDR1 SQVTM, CDR2 ANQGSEA.

This clonotype has a handful of counts. J is TRBJ2-3 and V is TRBV12-3 or TRBV12-4; no reliable D call. CDR3 length equals 16 residues. V lost 4 bases and J 2 bases, leaving 16 bases between the germline ends. CDR3 sequence (DNA): TGTGCCAGCAGTTCCCGCGGCGGAAACCTCACAGATACGCAGTATTTT. Translation: CASSSRGGNLTDTQYF.

V usage is TRBV29-1 and J usage is TRBJ2-3, with D perhaps matching TRBD2 (5 bases). This CDR3 region has 15 residues. Germline V gene lookup returns CDR1 SQVTM and CDR2 ANQGSEA. V was clipped by 0 bases and J by 0 bases, with 10 bases between them. CDR3 sequence (DNA): TGCAGCGTTGAAGATCGAGGCGGGAGCACAGATACGCAGTATTTT. Protein sequence: CSVEDRGGSTDTQYF.

This clonotype has at least ten counts. J is TRBJ2-1 and V is TRBV24-1, with 13 positions matching TRBD2. CDR1 is KGHDR and CDR2 is SFDVKD in the germline V gene. CDR3 size: 16 residues. V shed 5 bases and J 3 bases; nucleotides not matched to a gene: 3. DNA for the CDR3: TGTGCCACCAGTGGTGGACTAGCGGGAGTCTACAATGAGCAGTTCTTC. Its protein product is CATSGGLAGVYNEQFF.

This clonotype is deemed large. The V gene is TRBV20-1, the J gene TRBJ1-2; TRBD1 matches 7 bases. The CDR3 is 15 amino acids. Germline CDR1 DFQATT, CDR2 SNEGSKA (reference sequence). V dropped 3 bases and J dropped 2; count of bases not matched to a gene: 9. CDR3 DNA: TGCAGTGCTAGGGGTATCGGGACAGTGAACTATGGCTACACCTTC. It is translated as CSARGIGTVNYGYTF.

This clonotype was seen ten or more times. The rearrangement uses TRBV15 and TRBJ2-7; 7 nucleotides agree with TRBD1. The CDR3 loop spans 15 amino acids. Losses at the gene ends were 1 base for V and 2 bases for J; bases not matched to a gene: 5. The germline V gene has CDR1 LNHNV and CDR2 YYDKDF (reference sequence). For the CDR3, the DNA is TGTGCCACCAGCAGAGGCCGACAGGGACCCTACGAGCAGTACTTC. Translation: CATSRGRQGPYEQYF.

This clonotype turned up a few times. The chain carries TRBV2 and TRBJ2-7, with D unclear. This CDR3 contains 16 residues. Deletions cut 3 bases from V and 0 bases from J, with 15 bases between. Germline V gene sequence: CDR1 SNHLY, CDR2 FYNNEI. CDR3 in amino acids: CASSDNPDASSYEQYF. CDR3 in DNA: TGTGCCAGCAGTGACAATCCGGACGCTAGCTCCTACGAGCAGTACTTC.

This clonotype occurred once. V usage is TRBV7-3 and J usage is TRBJ2-6; D is possibly TRBD1 or TRBD2 (5 bases each). CDR1 and CDR2 (germline): SGHTA, FQGTGA. This CDR3 has 17 amino acids. The V and J ends lost 6 bases and 0 bases respectively, with 15 bases between them. CDR3 loop: CASSTGTPLSGANVLTF. The CDR3 nucleotides read TGTGCCAGCAGTACCGGGACCCCCCTCTCTGGGGCCAACGTCCTGACTTTC.

This clonotype was found many times. CDR3 loop: CASSQDRLLKGSPLHF. For the CDR3, the DNA is TGCGCCAGCAGCCAAGATAGACTTTTGAAGGGTTCACCCCTCCACTTT. This sequence joins TRBV4-3 and TRBJ1-6; D is undetermined. Trimming took 0 bases from V and 9 from J, leaving 15 bases between them. This CDR3 comprises 16 residues. CDR1 LGHNA and CDR2 YSLEER come from the germline V gene.

This clonotype has at least ten counts. Here the CDR3 DNA reads TGCAGTGCTAGAGCACAGGGAAACACCGGGGAGCTGTTTTTT. Its protein product is CSARAQGNTGELFF. The genes are TRBV20-1 and TRBJ2-2; a possible D gene is TRBD1 (6 bases). This CDR3 has 14 residues. Germline V lookup: CDR1 DFQATT, CDR2 SNEGSKA (reference sequence). V gave up 1 base and J gave up 2 bases, with 8 bases separating them.

This clonotype was found many times. The chain carries TRBV29-1 and TRBJ2-1; TRBD2 is a possible D gene (5 bases). The CDR3 loop spans 10 amino acids. V lost 7 bases, J lost 7 bases, and 8 bases lay in between. Per germline, CDR1 SQVTM and CDR2 ANQGSEA. CDR3 DNA: TGCAGCGGTGCGGGTAATGAGCAGTTCTTC. Translating it yields CSGAGNEQFF.

This clonotype was counted between two and nine times. The CDR3 bases are TGTGCCAGCAGCTTAAAAGGGACAGCGTTGCATTACGAGCAGTACTTC. Translated, it gives CASSLKGTALHYEQYF. The chain recombines TRBV7-2 with TRBJ2-7; 7 bases fit TRBD1. The CDR3 is 16 amino acids. Germline V CDR1 and CDR2: SGHTA, FQGNSA. With 2 bases clipped from V and 4 bases from J, the junction kept 11 bases outside the gene matches.

This clonotype was seen at least ten times. The chain employs TRBV12-3 or TRBV12-4 and TRBJ1-1; a possible D gene is TRBD1 (6 bases). The CDR3 has 13 amino acids. The ends were cut back, 3 bases at V and 4 bases at J, with 9 bases in the middle. The CDR3 nucleotides read TGTGCCAGCAGTTTTACAGGGACCACTGAAGCTTTCTTT. This sequence encodes CASSFTGTTEAFF.

The V gene is TRBV7-2, the J gene TRBJ2-1; a possible D gene is TRBD2 (6 bases). V lost 5 bases, J lost 9 bases, and 23 bases lay in between. This CDR3 comprises 16 residues. Looked up from germline, CDR1 is SGHTA and CDR2 is FQGNSA. The CDR3 region is CASSEESTSPYGEQFF. CDR3 coding DNA: TGTGCCAGCAGCGAAGAATCGACTAGTCCCTATGGTGAGCAGTTCTTC.

The chain carries TRBV20-1 and TRBJ2-7; 9 bases are a match to TRBD2. V trimming: 5 bases; J trimming: 0 bases; junction bases outside the gene matches: 5. The CDR3 consists of 14 residues. In germline, CDR1 is DFQATT, CDR2 SNEGSKA (reference sequence). The CDR3 region is CSAFSGSVSYEQYF. CDR3 in DNA: TGCAGTGCTTTTAGCGGGAGTGTCTCCTACGAGCAGTACTTC.

In this sample, this clonotype turned up many times. J is TRBJ2-7 and V is TRBV29-1; D remains ambiguous. The CDR3 length is 12 residues. CDR1 and CDR2 from the germline V gene are SQVTM and ANQGSEA. The V end was cut by 6 bases, the J end by 2 bases, with 11 bases between. Written as DNA, the CDR3 is TGCAGCGTGGTGGACGAAACCTACGAGCAGTACTTC. Protein: CSVVDETYEQYF.

The chain joins TRBV25-1 to TRBJ2-3; perhaps TRBD2 as D (5 bases). The CDR3 consists of 14 residues. Trimming shortened V by 4 bases and J by 0 bases, and 8 bases separated the two germline ends. Germline CDR1 MGHDK, CDR2 SYGVNS. The CDR3 DNA reads TGTGCCAGCAGTGTTTGCGGGAGCACAGATACGCAGTATTTT. This sequence encodes CASSVCGSTDTQYF.

The chain couples TRBV2 to TRBJ2-1; 9 bases match TRBD2. J lost 4 bases, V lost 6 bases, and 7 bases had no gene match. This CDR3 contains 15 residues. Germline lookup yields CDR1 SNHLY and CDR2 FYNNEI. As DNA, the CDR3 is TGTGCCAGCAGCGGGCTAGCGGGATCGTACAATGAGCAGTTCTTC. It translates to CASSGLAGSYNEQFF.

This clonotype was counted a few times. CDR3 region: CSARPTPGLASYEQYF. CDR3 sequence (DNA): TGCAGTGCTAGACCGACCCCGGGACTAGCTTCCTACGAGCAGTACTTC. The chain employs TRBV20-1 and TRBJ2-7, with TRBD2 matching 9 bases. Germline CDR1 is DFQATT and CDR2 is SNEGSKA (reference sequence). The CDR3 contains 16 residues. The junction had 9 bases not matched to a gene; V was cut back by 2 bases and J by 1 base.

The chain links TRBV6-1 to TRBJ1-1; D is perhaps TRBD1 (5 bases). The germline V and J ends were trimmed by 8 bases and 0 bases, with 7 bases remaining between them. This CDR3 has 12 residues. Germline-derived CDR1 and CDR2 are MNHNS and SASEGT. This CDR3 reads CASLTVNTEAFF. The CDR3 DNA reads TGTGCCAGCCTGACAGTGAACACTGAAGCTTTCTTT.

This clonotype has a handful of counts. This chain links TRBV5-5 with TRBJ1-5; 8 bases fit TRBD1. This CDR3 region has 14 residues. The J segment lost 7 bases and the V segment lost 1 base, leaving 4 bases of the junction unmatched. Germline V CDR1 and CDR2: SGHKS, YYEKEE (reference sequence). DNA of the CDR3: TGTGCCAGCAGCTTGAGGACAGGGTTCCAGCCCCAGCATTTT. The encoded protein is CASSLRTGFQPQHF.

DNA of the CDR3: TGCGCCAGCAGCTCTACTAGCGAAGGCACCGGGGAGCTGTTTTTT. The encoded protein is CASSSTSEGTGELFF. V gene TRBV5-1 combines with J gene TRBJ2-2, with 7 bases identical to TRBD2. Germline V gene lookup returns CDR1 SGHRS and CDR2 YFSETQ. With 3 bases clipped from V and 4 bases from J, the junction kept 6 bases outside the gene matches. This CDR3 is 15 amino acids long.

This clonotype has just a few counts. The chain employs TRBV7-2 and TRBJ2-5; TRBD2 matches 7 bases. V was pared by 1 base and J by 4 bases, with 9 bases of the junction left unmatched. Germline values: CDR1 SGHTA, CDR2 FQGNSA. The CDR3 spans 16 residues. The chain's CDR3 is CASSLVGEGLPETQYF. The DNA for the CDR3 is TGTGCCAGCAGCTTAGTAGGGGAGGGGCTCCCAGAGACCCAGTACTTC.